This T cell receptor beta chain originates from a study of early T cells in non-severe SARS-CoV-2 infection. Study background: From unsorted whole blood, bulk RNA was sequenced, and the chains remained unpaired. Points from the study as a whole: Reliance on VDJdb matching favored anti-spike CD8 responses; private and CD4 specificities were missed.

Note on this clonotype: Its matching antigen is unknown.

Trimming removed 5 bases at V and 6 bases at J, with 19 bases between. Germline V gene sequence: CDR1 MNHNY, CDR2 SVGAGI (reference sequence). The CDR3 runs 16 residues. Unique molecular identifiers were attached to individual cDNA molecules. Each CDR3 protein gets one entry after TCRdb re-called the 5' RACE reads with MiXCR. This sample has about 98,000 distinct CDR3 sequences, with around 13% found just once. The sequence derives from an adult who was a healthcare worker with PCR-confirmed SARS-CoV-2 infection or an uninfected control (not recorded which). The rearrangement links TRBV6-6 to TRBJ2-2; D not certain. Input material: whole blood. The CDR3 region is CASSPSHSQTPGELFF. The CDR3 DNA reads TGTGCCAGCAGTCCCAGCCACAGCCAGACCCCCGGGGAGCTGTTTTTT.